The 16 T cell receptor beta chains presented below share a single source sample, sequenced in a study of blood T cells in healthy people across ages. A sample-barcoded 5' primer and a J-beta primer mix were used in a second PCR of roughly 7 to 11 cycles. A single record per CDR3 protein comes from TCRdb applying MiXCR to the 5' RACE reads. The sample holds 1 million or so distinct CDR3 sequences, 45% seen once. Sequences were obtained from blood. These receptors originate from a woman aged 55-70 years in good health.

The chain couples TRBV3-1 to TRBJ2-1; D not certain. The assigned J gene may be wrong: the sequence end matches TRBJ2-7 better. This CDR3 is built from 15 residues. The V gene's germline CDR1 is LGHDT and CDR2 YNNKEL (reference sequence). The CDR3 here is CASSQAFGWYNEQYF. The DNA of the CDR3 is TGTGCCAGCAGCCAAGCCTTTGGTTGGTACAATGAGCAGTACTTC.

This clonotype was counted a few times. The CDR3 DNA is TGTGCCAGCAGTTCACAGGGACTAGCGGGGAAAAATGAGCAGTACTTC. Translating it yields CASSSQGLAGKNEQYF. The V gene is TRBV28, the J gene TRBJ2-5; 13 bases fit TRBD2. The ends lost 4 bases at V and 11 bases at J; junction bases unmatched: 13. This CDR3 is 16 amino acids long. From germline, CDR1 is MDHEN and CDR2 SYDVKM.

This clonotype was detected a few times. The gene calls are TRBV12-3 or TRBV12-4 and TRBJ2-1, with 11 bases matching TRBD2. This CDR3 spans 15 amino acids. Unmatched junction bases numbered 7, after V lost 6 bases and J lost 6 bases. CDR3 protein: CASSQGLAGRNEQFF. The CDR3 bases are TGTGCCAGCAGCCAAGGACTAGCGGGCCGCAATGAGCAGTTCTTC.

This clonotype has just a few counts. V is TRBV5-1 and J is TRBJ2-5; 7 bases align to TRBD2. J lost 0 bases, V lost 2 bases, and 19 bases had no gene match. CDR1 and CDR2 (germline): SGHRS, YFSETQ. The CDR3 totals 20 residues. The CDR3 DNA follows: TGCGCCAGCAGCTTCCAGGTCAGCGGGGTGTGGGCGGCAGACCAAGAGACCCAGTACTTC. Translated, it gives CASSFQVSGVWAADQETQYF.

The chain is built from TRBV7-8 and TRBJ2-3, with D perhaps TRBD2 (5 bases). V lost 0 bases, J lost 5 bases, and 12 bases lay in between. CDR3 length equals 15 residues. Looked up from germline, CDR1 is SGHVS and CDR2 is FQNEAQ. Written as DNA, the CDR3 is TGTGCCAGCAGCTTAGCTGTGCCTAGCCTAGATACGCAGTATTTT. Amino acid sequence: CASSLAVPSLDTQYF. Full variable domain (remainder filled in from reference TRBV7-8 and TRBJ2-3): GAGVSQSPRYKVAKRGQDVALRCDPISGHVSLFWYQQALGQGPEFLTYFQNEAQLDKSGLPSDRFFAERPEGSVSTLKIQRTQQEDSAVYLCASSLAVPSLDTQYFGPGTRLTVL.

The chain joins TRBV27 to TRBJ1-2; D uncertain. Germline V gene data show CDR1 as MNHEY and CDR2 as SMNVEV (reference sequence). The CDR3 loop spans 16 amino acids. Trimming took off 3 bases at V and 1 base at J, with 15 bases between the two ends. In nucleotides, the CDR3 is TGTGCCAGCAGTTTTGTGGGATCCCCCATTAACTATGGCTACACCTTC. Amino acids: CASSFVGSPINYGYTF.

V and J are TRBV20-1 and TRBJ2-5; D is unclear. The J call could be wrong; TRBJ2-7 is a better fit for the DNA end. The CDR3 is made up of 14 amino acids. Germline values: CDR1 DFQATT, CDR2 SNEGSKA (reference sequence). CDR3 sequence reads: CSALNRVGTNEQYF. As DNA, the CDR3 is TGCAGTGCTCTCAACCGGGTAGGCACCAACGAGCAGTACTTC.

The J gene is TRBJ2-5, the V gene TRBV10-3; D possibly corresponds to TRBD1 (5 bases). Matching the DNA end better, TRBJ2-7 makes the J call doubtful. The CDR3 consists of 12 residues. CDR1 and CDR2 (germline): ENHRY, SYGVKD. The DNA of the CDR3 is TGTGCCATCAGTGAGTCGGGGCTCGAGCAGTACTTC. Residues: CAISESGLEQYF.

The rearrangement uses TRBV7-2 and TRBJ2-7, with 11 bases lining up with TRBD1. J was trimmed by 3 bases and V by 1 base; bases with no gene match: 5. The germline V gene has CDR1 SGHTA and CDR2 FQGNSA. The CDR3 runs 16 residues. CDR3 sequence (DNA): TGTGCCAGCAGCTTAGGTCCCGGGACAGGGGGCTACGAGCAGTACTTC. It is translated as CASSLGPGTGGYEQYF.

The V call is TRBV12-3 or TRBV12-4, the J call TRBJ1-5; D is possibly TRBD1 (6 bases). V gave up 6 bases and J gave up 1 base, with 10 bases separating them. The CDR3 is 14 amino acids. CDR3 amino acids: CASSIRGSNQPQHF. CDR3 nucleotides: TGTGCCAGCAGCATCAGGGGAAGCAATCAGCCCCAGCATTTT.

This clonotype was detected a few times. CDR3 sequence (DNA): TGTGCCAGCAGCGACCTGTCGAAGGAGCTAATCTACGAGCAGTACTTC. It codes for CASSDLSKELIYEQYF. The V gene is TRBV11-2, the J gene TRBJ2-7, with D unclear. The CDR3 runs to 16 residues. V lost 5 bases and J 3 bases, leaving 20 bases between the germline ends. The germline V gene has CDR1 SGHAT and CDR2 FQNNGV.

This clonotype occurred many times. The rearrangement uses TRBV7-3 and TRBJ2-1, with D possibly TRBD2 on 6 matching bases. The CDR3 loop spans 15 amino acids. Trimming stripped 4 bases from V and 1 base from J, with 11 bases between. CDR1 and CDR2 from the germline V gene are SGHTA and FQGTGA. This CDR3 is CASSSHGSSYNEQFF. CDR3 coding DNA: TGTGCCAGCAGCTCCCACGGGAGTTCCTACAATGAGCAGTTCTTC.

This clonotype was seen a single time. The chain employs TRBV20-1 and TRBJ2-1; D gene unclear. Germline CDR1 reads DFQATT; CDR2 reads SNEGSKA (reference sequence). The CDR3 has 13 residues. With 5 bases removed from V and 8 bases from J, the gap between germline ends came to 16 bases. The CDR3 nucleotides read TGCAGTGCTGACTTTTCCCCACTCGATGAGCAGTTCTTC. Its translation: CSADFSPLDEQFF.

The chain is built from TRBV6-2 or TRBV6-3 and TRBJ2-4; 7 positions match TRBD2. The CDR3 spans 16 residues. Germline CDR1 MNHEY, CDR2 SVGEGT. The junction had 11 bases not matched to a gene; V was cut back by 4 bases and J by 5 bases. The CDR3 nucleotides are TGTGCCAGCAGTTCATATCTAGCGGCCACTCAAAACATTCAGTACTTC. This encodes CASSSYLAATQNIQYF.

This clonotype was seen only once. V gene TRBV27 combines with J gene TRBJ1-1; 9 bases are a match to TRBD1. The CDR3 totals 13 residues. The V gene end was trimmed by 5 bases and the J gene end by 8 bases; junction bases not matched to a gene: 6. CDR1 MNHEY and CDR2 SMNVEV come from the germline V gene (reference sequence). Here the CDR3 DNA reads TGTGCCAGCAGTCCCTGGACAGGGGAAGAAGCTTTCTTT. Translation gives CASSPWTGEEAFF.

Concerning this clonotype itself: At one end the junction does not follow the germline gene, possibly because of a read error. The chain links TRBV7-2 to TRBJ2-5; D may be TRBD1 (6 bases). This CDR3 contains 14 residues. Germline V gives CDR1 SGHTA, CDR2 FQGNSA. The CDR3 DNA is TGTGCCAGCAGCGTAGATTTTAGGACAGAGGCCCAGTACTTC. As protein: CASSVDFRTEAQYF.